The clone carrying this T cell receptor beta chain was observed a single time. What it binds is unknown. The source of the sample is a study of OX40 agonist ivuxolimab in advanced cancers. Study results and limitations: Several nonresponders also turned out to have low normalized T-cell clonal expansion. Both blood CD4+ and CD8+ T cells showed clonal growth by week 6 at 0.1 to 3.0 mg/kg.

Libraries were prepared by immunoSEQ multiplex PCR; TCRdb keeps only in-frame clonotypes and omits some of them. The sample yields some 80,000 clones, around nine tenths seen once. Looked up from germline, CDR1 is MRHNA and CDR2 is SNTAGT. The CDR3 consists of 13 residues. V was clipped by 3 bases and J by 10 bases, with 13 bases between them. V usage is TRBV6-4 and J usage is TRBJ1-5; D unclear. The sequences come from CD4+ or CD8+ T cells sorted from blood, collected in a trial of the OX40 agonist ivuxolimab. This clonotype was sampled from an adult with an advanced solid tumor such as melanoma, head and neck, liver or kidney cancer. The CDR3 here is CASSEAPALPQHF. In DNA form, the CDR3 reads TGTGCCAGCAGTGAGGCGCCGGCCTTACCCCAGCATTTT.